The TCR beta chain described here comes from a study of early T cells in non-severe SARS-CoV-2 infection. This clonotype was observed many times. TCRdb reprocessed the 5' RACE reads via MiXCR and lists one record per CDR3 protein. The table shows approximately 30,000 distinct CDR3 sequences, with approximately 6.9% occurring only once. Looked up from germline, CDR1 is ENHRY and CDR2 is SYGVKD. CDR3 length equals 13 residues. V gave up 11 bases and J gave up 1 base, with 9 bases separating them. The sample here was whole blood, taken at baseline. The TCR was taken from an adult who was a healthcare worker with PCR-confirmed SARS-CoV-2 infection or an uninfected control (not recorded which). The chain joins TRBV10-3 to TRBJ2-6; D unclear. The CDR3 DNA reads as TGTGCCTCTAGGGCGTCTGGGGCCAACGTCCTGACTTTC. Translated: CASRASGANVLTF.